The next 8 T cell receptor beta chains were all read from a single sample in a study of Tregs in tolerant kidney transplant recipients. The nonmyeloablative bone marrow transplants came from related graft donors, with transient mixed chimerism. Clones were read by immunoSEQ multiplex PCR, and TCRdb kept only the in-frame ones, dropping some. This sample carries more than 10,000 clones, with roughly 26% going to the ten biggest clones. The sample consisted of CD8+ T cells from blood (PBMCs), taken 24 months after the transplant. The receptors were gathered from a human patient who received a combined kidney and bone marrow transplant. The graft donor may have contributed some T cells.

In the case of this clone: Sequencing ends 3 residues short of the CDR3 end; the germline J gene provides the rest. V usage is TRBV19 and J usage is TRBJ2-3; 8 positions match TRBD2. The CDR3 totals 14 residues. V gave up 5 bases and J gave up 2 bases; unmatched junction bases: 3. Germline assignment: CDR1 LNHDA and CDR2 SQIVND (reference sequence). The chain's CDR3 is CASSEAGATDTQYF. The CDR3 DNA, read in part, is TGTGCCAGTAGTGAAGCGGGAGCCACAGATACG.

Regarding this clone: Sequencing ends 3 residues short of the CDR3 end; the germline J gene provides the rest. This chain links TRBV11-3 with TRBJ2-2; 7 bases agree with TRBD2. The length of the CDR3 is 13 residues. The ends lost 6 bases at V and 4 bases at J; junction bases unmatched: 2. The V gene's germline CDR1 is SGHNT and CDR2 YENEEA. The sequenced CDR3 bases are TGTGCCAGCAGGCGGGAGCGCACCGGGGAG. Residues: CASRRERTGE. The entire CDR3 protein is CASRRERTGELFF.

On this clone itself: The CDR3 extends 3 residues past the end of the read, so its final part is completed from the germline J gene. The same CDR3 can be traced to other DNA sequences in this sample. V usage is TRBV19 and J usage is TRBJ2-7; the match to TRBD2 covers 8 bases. Germline CDR1 reads LNHDA; CDR2 reads SQIVND (reference sequence). V trimming: 3 bases; J trimming: 4 bases; junction bases outside the gene matches: 5. This CDR3 spans 14 amino acids. The sequenced CDR3 bases are TGTGCCAGTAGTATCACTAGCGGAAGTTACGAG. It specifies CASSITSGSYE. The CDR3 reads in full as CASSITSGSYEQYF.

In the case of this clone: The CDR3 end falls 3 residues outside the read, so it is completed with the germline J gene. The chain has TRBV5-1 and TRBJ2-2; tentative D call: TRBD2 (5 bases). Trimming removed 4 bases at V and 8 bases at J, with 15 bases between. Looked up from germline, CDR1 is SGHRS and CDR2 is YFSETQ. This CDR3 has 14 residues. CDR3 loop: CASSPQWTGGELFF. The CDR3 bases that were read are TGCGCCAGCAGCCCTCAGTGGACTGGAGGGGAG.

A remark on this clone: The observed sequence ends 3 residues before the CDR3 terminus, with the missing tail filled in from the germline J gene. The chain joins TRBV7-9 to TRBJ2-7, with D perhaps matching TRBD2 (6 bases). CDR1 and CDR2 (germline): SEHNR, FQNEAQ (reference sequence). The CDR3 spans 13 residues. With 1 base removed from V and 3 bases from J, the gap between germline ends came to 7 bases. Incomplete CDR3 DNA: TGTGCCAGCAGCTTAGGACTAGACTACGAG. This encodes CASSLGLDYE. The CDR3 in full is CASSLGLDYEQYF.

In regard to this clone: The DNA ends 3 residues before the CDR3 does, and the rest of the CDR3 is filled in from the germline J gene. The rearrangement links TRBV20-1 to TRBJ2-7; 14 bases align to TRBD2. V lost 3 bases, J lost 4 bases, and 2 bases stayed unmatched. This CDR3 is 14 amino acids long. From germline, CDR1 is DFQATT and CDR2 SNEGSKA (reference sequence). The CDR3 reads CSARGTSGSYEQYF. CDR3 bases read: TGCAGTGCTAGGGGGACTAGCGGGAGTTACGAG.

With regard to this clone: The CDR3 is cut off 3 residues early in the read; its end comes from the germline J gene. The V and J genes are TRBV2 and TRBJ2-7; 8 bases line up with TRBD2. Per the germline V gene, CDR1 is SNHLY and CDR2 is FYNNEI. Trimming cost V 3 bases and J 3 bases; bases outside gene matches: 10. CDR3 size: 16 residues. The sequenced CDR3 bases are TGTGCCAGCAGTGACGGGGGGGCCGGCGACTTCTACGAG. It codes for CASSDGGAGDFYE. The entire CDR3 is CASSDGGAGDFYEQYF.

Remarks on this clone: The read ends 3 residues early relative to the CDR3; the germline J gene fills the gap. J is TRBJ1-1 and V is TRBV2; D uncertain. CDR1 is SNHLY and CDR2 is FYNNEI in the germline V gene. The CDR3 runs to 14 residues. Deletions cut 3 bases from V and 5 bases from J, with 13 bases between. The CDR3 bases that were read are TGTGCCAGCAGTGATGCCCGAGGGTGGACTGAA. This encodes CASSDARGWTE. The complete CDR3 protein is CASSDARGWTEAFF.